The 13 T cell receptor beta chains reported below all come from one sample, sequenced in a study of beta chain features in type 1 diabetes. What was sequenced were expressed TCRB transcripts, since all of the isolated RNA had been reverse transcribed. Only in-frame clones appear in the TCRdb table, and some are missing; sequencing was by immunoSEQ multiplex PCR. The sample carries about 620,000 clones, 15% recorded once. Sequenced sample: naive CD4+ T cells from blood. The source of these receptors is a man between 18 and 29 years old in good health.

This clone has just a few counts. The chain links TRBV10-3 to TRBJ1-3; D is undetermined. This CDR3 has 13 amino acids. Germline values: CDR1 ENHRY, CDR2 SYGVKD. Trimming took 11 bases from V and 7 from J, leaving 18 bases between them. CDR3 amino acids: CASHPREGNTIYF. Here the CDR3 DNA reads TGTGCCTCCCACCCCCGGGAAGGGAACACCATATATTTT.

The chain carries TRBV27 and TRBJ2-7; D remains unclear. The CDR3 is 14 amino acids. The V gene lost 6 bases and the J gene lost 7 bases, with 19 bases spanning the gap. Germline CDR1 is MNHEY and CDR2 is SMNVEV (reference sequence). DNA for the CDR3: TGTGCCAGCAGCCCCCTCCGACAATCACAAGAGCAGTACTTC. Protein product: CASSPLRQSQEQYF.

Only a few counts were recorded for this clone. At the DNA level, this CDR3 is encoded by other sequences in the same sample as well. The genes are TRBV18 and TRBJ1-1; the D is unclear. This CDR3 is built from 14 residues. Trimming removed 6 bases at V and 0 bases at J, with 11 bases between. CDR1 and CDR2 (germline): KGHSH, LQKENI. The CDR3 DNA sequence: TGTGCCAGCTCTCCAAAGAGCATGAACACTGAAGCTTTCTTT. Encoded protein: CASSPKSMNTEAFF. Full variable domain (rest looked up from reference TRBV18 and TRBJ1-1): NAGVMQNPRHLVRRRGQEARLRCSPMKGHSHVYWYRQLPEEGLKFMVYLQKENIIDESGMPKERFSAEFPKEGPSILRIQQVVRGDSAAYFCASSPKSMNTEAFFGQGTRLTVV.

This clone has just a few counts. The chain carries TRBV9 and TRBJ2-5; possibly TRBD2 for D (6 bases). V lost 0 bases, J lost 5 bases, and 17 bases lay in between. This CDR3 has 16 residues. Germline lookup yields CDR1 SGDLS and CDR2 YYNGEE. In nucleotides, the CDR3 is TGTGCCAGCAGCGTAGCTCGCGGGAAGGACGACGAGACCCAGTACTTC. Translating gives CASSVARGKDDETQYF.

The chain uses TRBV19 and TRBJ1-1; D call uncertain. Looked up from germline, CDR1 is LNHDA and CDR2 is SQIVND (reference sequence). The CDR3 runs to 13 residues. V was clipped by 8 bases and J by 4 bases, with 14 bases between them. CDR3 residues: CASRRRVPTEAFF. The CDR3 coding sequence is TGTGCCAGTCGAAGAAGGGTTCCCACTGAAGCTTTCTTT. The full variable domain, completed using reference TRBV19 and TRBJ1-1, is DGGITQSPKYLFRKEGQNVTLSCEQNLNHDAMYWYRQDPGQGLRLIYYSQIVNDFQKGDIAEGYSVSREKKESFPLTVTSAQKNPTAFYLCASRRRVPTEAFFGQGTRLTVV.

This sequence joins TRBV7-2 and TRBJ2-3; 10 nucleotides match TRBD2. The CDR3 spans 15 residues. CDR1 is SGHTA, CDR2 FQGNSA, per germline. The V gene end was trimmed by 3 bases and the J gene end by 3 bases; junction bases not matched to a gene: 3. CDR3 region: CASSFLAGGTDTQYF. CDR3 coding DNA: TGTGCCAGCAGCTTTTTAGCGGGAGGAACAGATACGCAGTATTTT.

The genes are TRBV9 and TRBJ2-1; the match to TRBD1 covers 9 bases. The germline gives CDR1 SGDLS, CDR2 YYNGEE. CDR3 size: 15 residues. Trimming removed 3 bases from V and 3 bases from J; junction bases left unmatched: 4. The CDR3 protein is CASSGWTGVYNEQFF. As DNA, the CDR3 is TGTGCCAGCAGCGGATGGACAGGGGTCTACAATGAGCAGTTCTTC.

This clone showed up just a few times. The chain links TRBV11-2 to TRBJ2-5; a possible D gene is TRBD1 (5 bases). CDR1 and CDR2 from the germline V gene are SGHAT and FQNNGV. This CDR3 has 14 residues. Trimming cost V 5 bases and J 4 bases, with 14 bases left between them. CDR3 nucleotides: TGTGCCAGCAGCCGCCGACCAGGGATAGAGACCCAGTACTTC. Translated: CASSRRPGIETQYF.

This rearrangement joins TRBV29-1 to TRBJ2-1; TRBD2 is a possible D gene (5 bases). With 3 bases removed from V and 0 bases from J, the gap between germline ends came to 9 bases. The CDR3 has 14 residues. Per germline, CDR1 SQVTM and CDR2 ANQGSEA. CDR3 region: CSVERVSSYNEQFF. The CDR3 region has the DNA TGCAGCGTTGAGCGGGTAAGCTCCTACAATGAGCAGTTCTTC.

The chain recombines TRBV5-4 with TRBJ1-2, with 12 bases fitting TRBD1. Germline V gene data show CDR1 as SGHNT and CDR2 as YYREEE (reference sequence). Trimming took 1 base from V and 7 from J; bases not matched to a gene: 5. This CDR3 has 15 amino acids. The chain's CDR3 is CASSLPGQGASGYTF. The CDR3 bases are TGTGCCAGCAGCTTGCCGGGACAGGGGGCCTCTGGCTACACCTTC.

Note on this clone: The sample holds other DNA sequences that translate to the same CDR3. The chain couples TRBV6-5 to TRBJ1-2, with D maybe TRBD1 (6 bases). Per germline, CDR1 MNHEY and CDR2 SVGAGI. The length of the CDR3 is 12 residues. V lost 5 bases to trimming and J lost 5 bases, with 9 bases between them. CDR3 nucleotides: TGTGCCAGCAGTCTACAGGGATATGGCTACACCTTC. This translates into CASSLQGYGYTF.

The chain links TRBV7-2 to TRBJ1-6; a possible D gene is TRBD1 (5 bases). V was shortened by 3 bases and J by 14 bases, with 14 bases between the two germline ends. The CDR3 consists of 13 residues. In germline, CDR1 is SGHTA, CDR2 FQGNSA. CDR3 nucleotides: TGTGCCAGCAGCTTGGGGCAGGGCGGAGCCCTCCACTTT. Translation gives CASSLGQGGALHF.

This clone came up a few times. This chain's CDR3 is CASRGTGNVDTEAFF. For the CDR3, the DNA is TGTGCCAGCAGAGGGACAGGGAACGTCGACACTGAAGCTTTCTTT. The rearrangement uses TRBV18 and TRBJ1-1, with 9 bases that match TRBD1. Per germline, CDR1 KGHSH and CDR2 LQKENI. V shed 8 bases, J shed 3 bases, and the junction held 10 bases outside the gene matches. The CDR3 is 15 residues long. Based on the CDR3 plus reference TRBV18 and TRBJ1-1, the full variable domain is NAGVMQNPRHLVRRRGQEARLRCSPMKGHSHVYWYRQLPEEGLKFMVYLQKENIIDESGMPKERFSAEFPKEGPSILRIQQVVRGDSAAYFCASRGTGNVDTEAFFGQGTRLTVV.